Sequencing of this T cell receptor (beta chain) was carried out in a study of neoadjuvant nivolumab and ipilimumab in lung cancer. At the level of the study: Nivolumab 3 mg/kg was given days 1, 15 and 29, plus ipilimumab 1 mg/kg day 1 in combination.

Libraries were prepared by immunoSEQ multiplex PCR; TCRdb keeps only in-frame clonotypes and omits some of them. The repertoire consists of around 7,500 clones, with approximately 80% occurring once and the leading ten covering around 4.5%. As regards this clone: What it recognizes is unknown.

The CDR3 contains 16 residues. The germline V gene encodes CDR1 SGHRS and CDR2 YFSETQ. V shed 4 bases, J shed 1 base, and the junction held 5 bases outside the gene matches. Overall study findings and caveats: Only two of four nivolumab-treated tumors gained richness and clonality by surgery. Blood richness before therapy tracked richness in tumors resected after neoadjuvant therapy.

The sequence derives from an adult with non-small cell lung cancer. The specimen was tumor tissue, collected after neoadjuvant nivolumab, alone or with ipilimumab, at or shortly before surgery. V usage is TRBV5-1 and J usage is TRBJ2-1; 10 bases are a match to TRBD2. CDR3 nucleotides: TGCGCCAGCAGCCCAACTAGCGGGGTATCCTACAATGAGCAGTTCTTC. Amino acids: CASSPTSGVSYNEQFF.